This T cell receptor beta chain was sequenced for a study of lymphopenia after photon versus proton radiotherapy. Study outcomes and limitations: Larger post-nadir TCR diversity loss correlated inversely with survival in deceased patients. After the lymphocyte nadir, photon-treated repertoires showed oligoclonal expansion, especially of CD8+ Temra cells. Survival link was tested only in deceased patients; proton benefit remains a possibility.

Clones were sequenced by immunoSEQ multiplex PCR, and TCRdb holds only the in-frame ones, with some missing. The table shows about 60,000 clones, with approximately 84% occurring only once. The table lists this clone with a count of one. Its specificity is unknown. With 5 bases removed from V and 4 bases from J, the gap between germline ends came to 9 bases. The length of the CDR3 is 12 residues. CDR1 is SGHAT and CDR2 is FQNNGV in the germline V gene. This sample comprised peripheral blood, obtained from a patient treated with proton-based radiotherapy. J is TRBJ2-7 and V is TRBV11-2; D is ambiguous. The clonotype comes from a man in his sixties with pancreatic cancer. As DNA, the CDR3 is TGTGCCAGCAGCCCCTCAGATTACGAGCAGTACTTC. Translating gives CASSPSDYEQYF.